These 3 T cell receptor beta chains originate from one sample sequenced in a study of PD-1 blockade in mismatch repair-deficient tumors. The method was immunoSEQ multiplex PCR; TCRdb's version includes in-frame clones alone and lacks a portion of them. Of 50,000 to 75,000 clones in the sample, approximately 90% were seen once. This specimen was peripheral blood, taken 52 weeks after starting pembrolizumab. All receptors come from an adult with mismatch repair-deficient cancer.

The CDR3 protein is CASSPFSTYEQYF. The CDR3 nucleotides are TGTGCCAGCAGTCCCTTTTCTACCTACGAGCAGTACTTC. This sequence joins TRBV27 and TRBJ2-7; D unclear. The CDR3 is made up of 13 amino acids. The V end lost 5 bases, the J end lost 2 bases, and 10 bases lay between the germline ends. CDR1 and CDR2 from the germline V gene are MNHEY and SMNVEV (reference sequence).

The chain combines TRBV29-1 with TRBJ2-5, with TRBD1 matching 8 bases. The CDR3 is 13 amino acids. Germline trimming cut 8 bases from V and 4 bases from J; bases unmatched to any gene: 9. CDR1 is SQVTM, CDR2 ANQGSEA, per germline. The CDR3 reads CSHRTGRGETQYF. The DNA for the CDR3 is TGCAGCCATCGGACAGGGAGAGGAGAGACCCAGTACTTC. The whole variable domain, remainder taken from reference TRBV29-1 and TRBJ2-5, is SAVISQKPSRDICQRGTSLTIQCQVDSQVTMMFWYRQQPGQSLTLIATANQGSEATYESGFVIDKFPISRPNLTFSTLTVSNMSPEDSSIYLCSHRTGRGETQYFGPGTRLLVL.

The J gene is TRBJ2-3, the V gene TRBV7-3; TRBD2 matches 7 bases. CDR3 length: 21 amino acids. CDR1 and CDR2 (germline): SGHTA, FQGTGA. Trimming took 1 base from V and 1 from J; bases not matched to a gene: 20. CDR3 loop: CASSLSPGLDLIGLGTDTQYF. The CDR3 bases are TGTGCCAGCAGCTTAAGCCCCGGACTAGACTTGATCGGTTTGGGCACAGATACGCAGTATTTT.